These 18 T cell receptor beta chains originate from one sample sequenced in a study of T cells in Graves' hyperthyroidism and ophthalmopathy. Amplification targeted TCR beta CDR3 regions from RNA transcripts. The HTBI primer set served for first-round RT-PCR of the TCR CDR3. TCRdb re-called the multiplex PCR reads with MiXCR, one entry per CDR3 protein. The table has roughly 380,000 distinct CDR3 sequences, roughly 13% seen once. The sequenced sample consisted of blood. The receptors derive from a woman aged 18-29 years with Graves' hyperthyroidism.

This clonotype showed up many times. This chain links TRBV5-1 with TRBJ2-1, with TRBD2 matching over 9 bases. The germline V gene encodes CDR1 SGHRS and CDR2 YFSETQ. The J segment lost 7 bases and the V segment lost 5 bases, leaving 10 bases of the junction unmatched. The CDR3 runs 15 residues. In DNA form, the CDR3 reads TGCGCCAGCAGGCCTACCCTAGCGGGATTAAATGAGCAGTTCTTC. Amino acid sequence: CASRPTLAGLNEQFF.

This clonotype was detected only a few times. CDR3 amino acids: CASSLIGRNNSPLHF. CDR3 bases: TGTGCCAGCAGCTTGATAGGACGGAATAATTCACCCCTCCACTTT. The J gene is TRBJ1-6, the V gene TRBV5-6, with D unresolved. The CDR3 is made up of 15 amino acids. Germline assignment: CDR1 SGHDT and CDR2 YYEEEE. V lost 1 base, J lost 5 bases, and 10 bases lay in between.

This chain uses TRBV20-1 with TRBJ2-7; the match to TRBD2 covers 7 bases. The CDR3 consists of 14 residues. Per the germline V gene, CDR1 is DFQATT and CDR2 is SNEGSKA (reference sequence). V shed 6 bases, J shed 3 bases, and the junction held 11 bases outside the gene matches. The CDR3 loop reads CSAPPERGHYEQYF. Written as DNA, the CDR3 is TGCAGTGCCCCACCCGAGCGGGGTCACTACGAGCAGTACTTC.

Many counts were recorded for this clonotype. The rearrangement joins TRBV6-2 or TRBV6-3 to TRBJ2-5; D perhaps matches TRBD2 (6 bases). Trimming took off 6 bases at V and 4 bases at J, with 15 bases between the two ends. CDR3 length equals 14 residues. Germline values: CDR1 MNHEY, CDR2 SVGEGT. The CDR3 sequence: CASRSRDWRETQYF. DNA for the CDR3: TGTGCCAGCAGATCCCGGGACTGGAGAGAGACCCAGTACTTC.

The J gene is TRBJ1-2, the V gene TRBV4-3; no firm D call. Trimming removed 4 bases from V and 5 bases from J, with 14 bases in between. The CDR3 consists of 14 residues. Germline-derived CDR1 and CDR2 are LGHNA and YSLEER. CDR3 in amino acids: CASSPVTTRYGYTF. CDR3 nucleotides: TGCGCCAGCAGCCCCGTGACTACTAGATATGGCTACACCTTC.

This clonotype was counted only a few times. CDR3 sequence reads: CASSSGTSGRWVNEQFF. In DNA, the CDR3 is TGTGCCAGCAGCTCCGGGACTAGCGGGAGGTGGGTCAATGAGCAGTTCTTC. The chain recombines TRBV11-2 with TRBJ2-1; TRBD2 matches at 15 bases. V gave up 4 bases and J gave up 6 bases; unmatched junction bases: 7. Germline V lookup: CDR1 SGHAT, CDR2 FQNNGV. The CDR3 loop spans 17 amino acids.

V gene TRBV5-1 combines with J gene TRBJ2-1, with 7 bases aligning to TRBD2. This CDR3 contains 17 residues. With 0 bases clipped from V and 0 bases from J, the junction kept 6 bases outside the gene matches. CDR1 SGHRS and CDR2 YFSETQ come from the germline V gene. In DNA, the CDR3 is TGCGCCAGCAGCTTGGCCCCTAGCGGCAGCTCCTACAATGAGCAGTTCTTC. It yields the protein CASSLAPSGSSYNEQFF.

There are many counts of this clonotype. The V call is TRBV12-3 or TRBV12-4, the J call TRBJ1-5, with 9 bases matching TRBD1. V trimming: 7 bases; J trimming: 7 bases; junction bases outside the gene matches: 8. This CDR3 spans 14 amino acids. The DNA of the CDR3 is TGTGCCAGCACCCTGACAGGGGGGCGGCAGCCCCAGCATTTT. As protein: CASTLTGGRQPQHF.

This clonotype was counted many times. J is TRBJ2-7 and V is TRBV7-2; D is unclear. The germline CDR1 and CDR2 sequences are SGHTA and FQGNSA. Trimming took off 1 base at V and 0 bases at J, with 10 bases between the two ends. This CDR3 region has 15 residues. CDR3 sequence reads: CASSLGSLSSYEQYF. CDR3 DNA sequence: TGTGCCAGCAGCTTAGGCTCGTTGAGCTCCTACGAGCAGTACTTC.

This clonotype was observed at least ten times. The chain recombines TRBV6-1 with TRBJ2-5, with 7 bases lining up with TRBD2. The CDR3 has 16 residues. V gave up 11 bases and J gave up 5 bases; unmatched junction bases: 20. Germline loops: CDR1 MNHNS, CDR2 SASEGT. The CDR3 protein is CASQSGETVLRETQYF. CDR3 DNA sequence: TGTGCCTCCCAAAGCGGGGAGACGGTCCTCCGCGAGACCCAGTACTTC.

V and J are TRBV6-2 or TRBV6-3 and TRBJ2-7; D is possibly TRBD1 (5 bases). V was pared by 6 bases and J by 5 bases, with 11 bases between. Germline CDR1 and CDR2: MNHEY and SVGEGT. The CDR3 is 12 residues long. The CDR3 DNA sequence: TGTGCCAGCAGCCAGGGCATCGACGAGCAGTACTTC. It is translated as CASSQGIDEQYF.

There are a few counts of this clonotype. The CDR3 reads CASRPGVVYNEQFF. In DNA, the CDR3 is TGTGCCAGCAGGCCGGGAGTAGTCTACAATGAGCAGTTCTTC. The chain is built from TRBV27 and TRBJ2-1; a weak D match, TRBD2 (6 bases). Trimming pared 6 bases from V and 3 bases from J, leaving 12 bases between. The length of the CDR3 is 14 residues. CDR1 MNHEY and CDR2 SMNVEV come from the germline V gene (reference sequence).

The sample holds many counts of this clonotype. The chain uses TRBV5-1 and TRBJ2-2, with D possibly being TRBD1 or TRBD2 (5 bases each). The CDR3 length is 14 residues. Germline V lookup: CDR1 SGHRS, CDR2 YFSETQ. The ends were cut back, 5 bases at V and 2 bases at J, with 10 bases in the middle. The CDR3 is CASRRDGNTGELFF. In nucleotides, the CDR3 is TGCGCCAGCAGACGGGACGGTAACACCGGGGAGCTGTTTTTT.

In this sample, this clonotype turned up a few times. J is TRBJ2-7 and V is TRBV6-1, with D hard to call. The CDR3 contains 13 residues. From germline, CDR1 is MNHNS and CDR2 SASEGT. The V and J ends lost 4 bases and 4 bases respectively, with 11 bases between them. CDR3 DNA sequence: TGTGCCAGCAGTGCAGAACAGTTATACGAGCAGTACTTC. This codes for CASSAEQLYEQYF.

This clonotype was picked up many times. This chain links TRBV30 with TRBJ1-1; TRBD1 aligns across 9 bases. The ends lost 2 bases at V and 5 bases at J; junction bases unmatched: 9. This CDR3 spans 15 amino acids. Germline CDR1 reads GTSNPN; CDR2 reads SVGIG (reference sequence). The CDR3 DNA reads as TGTGCCTGGAGTCTTGGGGGACAGGGAGGAACTGAAGCTTTCTTT. It translates to CAWSLGGQGGTEAFF.

This clonotype was detected many times. The V gene is TRBV6-6, the J gene TRBJ2-6; no clear D gene. Germline V lookup: CDR1 MNHNY, CDR2 SVGAGI (reference sequence). With 3 bases removed from V and 0 bases from J, the gap between germline ends came to 9 bases. The length of the CDR3 is 16 residues. CDR3 sequence (DNA): TGTGCCAGCAGTTATCTCAGGACCTCTGGGGCCAACGTCCTGACTTTC. This encodes CASSYLRTSGANVLTF.

The rearrangement links TRBV4-2 to TRBJ1-2; possible D gene TRBD1, 5 bases. The germline V and J ends were trimmed by 0 bases and 3 bases, with 17 bases remaining between them. This CDR3 comprises 17 residues. CDR1 and CDR2 (germline): LGHNA, YNFKEQ. CDR3: CASSQDHGASTDYGYTF. The CDR3 region has the DNA TGTGCCAGCAGCCAAGATCACGGGGCAAGTACCGACTATGGCTACACCTTC.

The chain uses TRBV6-1 and TRBJ1-2; D is unclear. V was shortened by 4 bases and J by 2 bases, with 14 bases between the two germline ends. Germline V gene data show CDR1 as MNHNS and CDR2 as SASEGT. The CDR3 spans 15 residues. CDR3 sequence: CASSVESQPNYGYTF. The CDR3 DNA follows: TGTGCCAGCAGTGTGGAAAGTCAACCAAACTATGGCTACACCTTC.